Given below is one T cell receptor (beta chain) in context. V shed 4 bases and J 2 bases; nucleotides not matched to a gene: 5. Germline CDR1 and CDR2: SQVTM and ANQGSEA. There are 15 residues in the CDR3. The protocol was immunoSEQ multiplex PCR, while the TCRdb copy is restricted to in-frame clones and leaves out a portion. The sample carries about 46,000 clones, 88% recorded once. The sample originates from a study of blood T cell repertoires in COVID-19. This receptor was obtained from a man aged 50 to 60 with acute or convalescent COVID-19. The V and J genes are TRBV29-1 and TRBJ2-2; 9 bases are shared with TRBD2. Sample: peripheral blood. The CDR3 loop reads CSVGREGANTGELFF. Written as DNA, the CDR3 is TGCAGCGTTGGGCGGGAGGGAGCTAACACCGGGGAGCTGTTTTTT.